The 26 T cell receptor beta chains below come from one sample, sequenced in a study of cytomegalovirus exposure and HLA in healthy donors. PCR amplification relied on 60 Vbeta primers (plus 13 Jbeta primers). Method: immunoSEQ multiplex PCR; TCRdb's copy keeps in-frame clones and lacks some. The sample carries about 140,000 clones, about 70% recorded once. The sample comprised PBMCs. The receptors were gathered from a man aged 18 to 30 in good health and CMV-seronegative.

Here the CDR3 DNA reads TGCGCCAGCAGCTTGGACAGGGGGTTCGCTGAAGCTTTCTTT. It translates to CASSLDRGFAEAFF. This chain connects TRBV5-1 to TRBJ1-1; 8 nucleotides agree with TRBD1. J was trimmed by 6 bases and V by 0 bases; bases with no gene match: 4. CDR3 length equals 14 residues. Germline lookup yields CDR1 SGHRS and CDR2 YFSETQ.

The chain uses TRBV19 and TRBJ2-3, with TRBD1 matching over 7 bases. V was clipped by 7 bases and J by 0 bases; unmatched bases: 4. Germline V lookup: CDR1 LNHDA, CDR2 SQIVND (reference sequence). This CDR3 has 14 residues. The CDR3 is CASTPDRSTDTQYF. CDR3 in DNA: TGTGCCAGTACCCCGGACAGGAGCACAGATACGCAGTATTTT. Full variable domain (outside the CDR3, taken from reference TRBV19 and TRBJ2-3): DGGITQSPKYLFRKEGQNVTLSCEQNLNHDAMYWYRQDPGQGLRLIYYSQIVNDFQKGDIAEGYSVSREKKESFPLTVTSAQKNPTAFYLCASTPDRSTDTQYFGPGTRLTVL.

This chain joins TRBV25-1 and TRBJ2-2; 7 nucleotides match TRBD1. CDR1 is MGHDK and CDR2 is SYGVNS in the germline V gene. With V trimmed by 0 bases and J by 1 base, 8 bases remained unmatched. The CDR3 sequence is 18 residues long. The CDR3 reads CASSEYIRRQGNTGELFF. CDR3 nucleotide sequence: TGTGCCAGCAGTGAATATATCCGTCGACAGGGGAACACCGGGGAGCTGTTTTTT.

This chain connects TRBV7-9 to TRBJ1-2, with no clear D. V lost 4 bases to trimming and J lost 4 bases, with 19 bases between them. This CDR3 comprises 16 residues. Germline V gives CDR1 SEHNR, CDR2 FQNEAQ (reference sequence). The CDR3 nucleotides read TGTGCCAGCAGCTCCGACGGGGAAGCGAATTTCTATGGCTACACCTTC. This encodes CASSSDGEANFYGYTF.

The chain uses TRBV18 and TRBJ2-2; a weak D match, TRBD2 (5 bases). CDR3 length: 16 residues. Trimming took 2 bases from V and 6 from J, leaving 16 bases between them. Germline values: CDR1 KGHSH, CDR2 LQKENI. The DNA of the CDR3 is TGTGCCAGCTCACCAGGAGGCGGCGGGTTGGCCGGGGAGCTGTTTTTT. Amino acid sequence: CASSPGGGGLAGELFF.

This chain joins TRBV5-1 and TRBJ2-2; the match to TRBD1 covers 10 bases. Per germline, CDR1 SGHRS and CDR2 YFSETQ. V dropped 0 bases and J dropped 7; count of bases not matched to a gene: 3. The CDR3 length is 15 residues. Written as DNA, the CDR3 is TGCGCCAGCAGCTTGGCCGGGACAGGGGACGGGGAGCTGTTTTTT. Protein: CASSLAGTGDGELFF.

V usage is TRBV6-1 and J usage is TRBJ2-7, with 7 nucleotides matching TRBD1. J was trimmed by 3 bases and V by 8 bases; bases with no gene match: 7. The CDR3 has 13 amino acids. Germline V CDR1 and CDR2: MNHNS, SASEGT. The CDR3 DNA sequence: TGTGCCAGCGTCACAGGGGTGAGCTACGAGCAGTACTTC. Protein product: CASVTGVSYEQYF.

The chain has TRBV7-9 and TRBJ1-1; 10 bases agree with TRBD1. Trimming took 3 bases from V and 1 from J; bases not matched to a gene: 8. The CDR3 sequence is 17 residues long. From germline, CDR1 is SEHNR and CDR2 FQNEAQ (reference sequence). In DNA, the CDR3 is TGTGCCAGCAGCTTCTTGACAGGGGGCAGAAGGAACACTGAAGCTTTCTTT. It codes for CASSFLTGGRRNTEAFF.

The chain links TRBV28 to TRBJ2-3, with D possibly matching TRBD1 (6 bases). V gave up 4 bases and J gave up 3 bases, with 20 bases separating them. Germline V gene lookup returns CDR1 MDHEN and CDR2 SYDVKM. The CDR3 loop spans 17 amino acids. CDR3 protein: CASSSEQGAPVTDTQYF. The CDR3 coding sequence is TGTGCCAGCAGTTCCGAACAGGGCGCTCCCGTAACAGATACGCAGTATTTT.

This chain joins TRBV4-2 and TRBJ2-3, with TRBD2 matching 8 bases. The V gene's germline CDR1 is LGHNA and CDR2 YNFKEQ. V lost 0 bases and J lost 6; bases outside the gene matches: 5. This CDR3 contains 15 residues. The CDR3 is CASSQDRGGADTQYF. CDR3 nucleotide sequence: TGTGCCAGCAGCCAAGATCGGGGGGGAGCCGATACGCAGTATTTT.

V is TRBV5-1 and J is TRBJ2-3; a weak D match, TRBD2 (5 bases). Trimming stripped 8 bases from V and 0 bases from J, with 19 bases between. In germline, CDR1 is SGHRS, CDR2 YFSETQ. The CDR3 is 16 residues long. This CDR3 is CASTRAAMSSTDTQYF. For the CDR3, the DNA is TGCGCCAGTACGCGGGCCGCAATGTCTAGCACAGATACGCAGTATTTT.

The rearrangement links TRBV16 to TRBJ2-3; D is possibly TRBD2 (5 bases). Trimming left V 4 bases short and J 2 bases short, with 16 bases between. The CDR3 has 16 residues. Germline V CDR1 and CDR2: KGHSY, FQNENV. This chain's CDR3 is CASSLLGERITDTQYF. For the CDR3, the DNA is TGTGCCAGCAGCCTCCTAGGAGAGCGGATCACAGATACGCAGTATTTT.

The chain links TRBV28 to TRBJ1-4; TRBD1 agrees at 9 bases. Germline assignment: CDR1 MDHEN and CDR2 SYDVKM. The CDR3 contains 17 residues. The ends lost 7 bases at V and 2 bases at J; junction bases unmatched: 11. The CDR3 region is CASTYNRGLGTNEKLFF. For the CDR3, the DNA is TGTGCCAGCACCTACAACAGGGGGCTGGGGACTAATGAAAAACTGTTTTTT. Full variable domain (outside the CDR3, taken from reference TRBV28 and TRBJ1-4): DVKVTQSSRYLVKRTGEKVFLECVQDMDHENMFWYRQDPGLGLRLIYFSYDVKMKEKGDIPEGYSVSREKKERFSLILESASTNQTSMYLCASTYNRGLGTNEKLFFGSGTQLSVL.

This chain uses TRBV11-2 with TRBJ2-7, with D perhaps matching TRBD2 (5 bases). Trimming left V 0 bases short and J 6 bases short, with 21 bases between. From germline, CDR1 is SGHAT and CDR2 FQNNGV. This CDR3 is 17 amino acids long. The CDR3 sequence is CASSLEAAVERAPEQYF. The CDR3 DNA follows: TGTGCCAGCAGCTTAGAGGCAGCGGTGGAGAGGGCCCCCGAGCAGTACTTC.

There are a few counts of this clone. This chain links TRBV10-3 with TRBJ1-5; 7 positions agree with TRBD1. This CDR3 has 16 residues. Germline CDR1 reads ENHRY; CDR2 reads SYGVKD. Trimming cost V 2 bases and J 11 bases; bases outside gene matches: 15. CDR3: CAISEAPDRSGGAQHF. In DNA form, the CDR3 reads TGTGCCATCAGTGAGGCCCCCGACAGGTCAGGGGGAGCCCAGCATTTT.

The sample holds a few counts of this clone. The chain uses TRBV27 and TRBJ2-2; 10 bases are shared with TRBD2. The germline V gene encodes CDR1 MNHEY and CDR2 SMNVEV (reference sequence). Germline trimming cut 6 bases from V and 5 bases from J; bases unmatched to any gene: 9. CDR3 length: 16 residues. The CDR3 protein is CASSPSGRGWTGELFF. CDR3 DNA: TGTGCCAGCAGCCCTAGCGGGAGAGGGTGGACCGGGGAGCTGTTTTTT.

The chain recombines TRBV7-2 with TRBJ2-3; a weak D match, TRBD2 (5 bases). Per germline, CDR1 SGHTA and CDR2 FQGNSA. This CDR3 spans 14 amino acids. The V end lost 3 bases, the J end lost 2 bases, and 9 bases lay between the germline ends. Here the CDR3 DNA reads TGTGCCAGCAGCTTTTGGACTGCCACAGATACGCAGTATTTT. It encodes CASSFWTATDTQYF. The full variable domain, its missing parts supplied by reference TRBV7-2 and TRBJ2-3, is GAGVSQSPSNKVTEKGKDVELRCDPISGHTALYWYRQSLGQGLEFLIYFQGNSAPDKSGLPSDRFSAERTGGSVSTLTIQRTQQEDSAVYLCASSFWTATDTQYFGPGTRLTVL.

V is TRBV13 and J is TRBJ1-1; D is perhaps TRBD1 (5 bases). The V gene lost 6 bases and the J gene lost 6 bases, with 26 bases spanning the gap. The CDR3 has 17 residues. The V gene's germline CDR1 is PRHDT and CDR2 FYEKMQ (reference sequence). CDR3 loop: CASRLTTHRLRYAEAFF. As DNA, the CDR3 is TGTGCCAGCAGACTTACAACCCACAGGTTGAGGTATGCTGAAGCTTTCTTT.

This chain links TRBV27 with TRBJ1-1, with D perhaps matching TRBD1 (5 bases). CDR1 and CDR2 (germline): MNHEY, SMNVEV (reference sequence). The CDR3 is 14 residues long. Trimming took off 6 bases at V and 6 bases at J, with 17 bases between the two ends. The CDR3 DNA sequence: TGTGCCAGCAGGCAATCCAGGGCCTGGCCTGAAGCTTTCTTT. It specifies CASRQSRAWPEAFF.

The V gene is TRBV12-5, the J gene TRBJ2-5; perhaps TRBD2 as D (5 bases). V shed 9 bases and J shed 3 bases, with 5 bases lying between them. This CDR3 spans 10 amino acids. CDR1 and CDR2 (germline): LGHNT, FRNRAP. CDR3 DNA: TGTGCTAGCGGGGAAGAGACCCAGTACTTC. It specifies CASGEETQYF.

This clone was seen a few times. This sequence joins TRBV9 and TRBJ1-3; D possibly corresponds to TRBD1 (6 bases). Germline V gene data show CDR1 as SGDLS and CDR2 as YYNGEE. This CDR3 contains 16 residues. Trimming pared 0 bases from V and 0 bases from J, leaving 10 bases between. The CDR3 coding sequence is TGTGCCAGCAGCGTAGCCACAGGGCGCTCTGGAAACACCATATATTTT. Protein sequence: CASSVATGRSGNTIYF.

The chain recombines TRBV2 with TRBJ1-4; 10 nucleotides agree with TRBD1. The germline CDR1 and CDR2 sequences are SNHLY and FYNNEI. The CDR3 totals 16 residues. With 10 bases clipped from V and 7 bases from J, the junction kept 15 bases outside the gene matches. The CDR3 loop is CAIDSSDRGRTEKLFF. As DNA, the CDR3 is TGTGCCATCGACTCCTCAGACAGGGGGCGCACTGAAAAACTGTTTTTT.

This chain uses TRBV27 with TRBJ2-7; the D is unclear. Per the germline V gene, CDR1 is MNHEY and CDR2 is SMNVEV (reference sequence). The CDR3 loop spans 15 amino acids. V was clipped by 11 bases and J by 0 bases, with 20 bases between them. CDR3: CADSPANKHSYEQYF. The CDR3 DNA reads as TGTGCCGACTCCCCCGCTAATAAGCACTCCTACGAGCAGTACTTC.

There are a few counts of this clone. The rearrangement uses TRBV7-8 and TRBJ1-2, with D possibly TRBD1 on 6 matching bases. The V and J ends lost 5 bases and 4 bases respectively, with 11 bases between them. Germline lookup yields CDR1 SGHVS and CDR2 FQNEAQ. CDR3 length equals 13 residues. CDR3 protein: CASSPRQVYGYTF. CDR3 in DNA: TGTGCCAGCAGCCCAAGACAGGTCTATGGCTACACCTTC.

V usage is TRBV7-3 and J usage is TRBJ2-5; TRBD2 is a possible D gene (6 bases). The V end lost 5 bases, the J end lost 11 bases, and 21 bases lay between the germline ends. Germline lookup yields CDR1 SGHTA and CDR2 FQGTGA. This CDR3 contains 14 residues. CDR3 sequence (DNA): TGTGCCAGCAGCGTTACTCCCGGGACTCAACGGCAGTACTTC. Translation: CASSVTPGTQRQYF.

V gene TRBV7-9 combines with J gene TRBJ1-2; a possible D gene is TRBD1 (5 bases). V was cut by 0 bases and J by 6 bases, with 8 bases left in between. The CDR3 spans 13 residues. The germline CDR1 and CDR2 sequences are SEHNR and FQNEAQ (reference sequence). In nucleotides, the CDR3 is TGTGCCAGCAGCTTAGCATGGGGGGATGGCTACACCTTC. Residues: CASSLAWGDGYTF.